This T cell receptor beta chain was captured by sequencing in a study of cytomegalovirus exposure and HLA in healthy donors. Findings of the study overall: TCR sequences were mostly rare, though some public TCRs occurred in many donors. Excluded: some indistinguishable V segments such as TRBV6-2 and TRBV6-3.

With 60 Vbeta and 13 Jbeta primers, the PCR was carried out. Generated by immunoSEQ multiplex PCR, the TCRdb table keeps only in-frame clones and is missing some. The sample shows some 130,000 clones, roughly 63% of them seen only once. A note on this clone: Its antigen is unknown.

Germline CDR1 is SEHNR and CDR2 is FQNEAQ (reference sequence). The CDR3 runs 16 residues. V gave up 5 bases and J gave up 2 bases; unmatched junction bases: 11. This TCR came from a man in his forties or fifties in good health and CMV-seropositive. The V call is TRBV7-9, the J call TRBJ2-5; 7 bases are shared with TRBD1. Sequencing input: PBMCs. In nucleotides, the CDR3 is TGTGCCAGCAGCACACACAGGGGTTCCCTTCAAGAGACCCAGTACTTC. This sequence encodes CASSTHRGSLQETQYF.